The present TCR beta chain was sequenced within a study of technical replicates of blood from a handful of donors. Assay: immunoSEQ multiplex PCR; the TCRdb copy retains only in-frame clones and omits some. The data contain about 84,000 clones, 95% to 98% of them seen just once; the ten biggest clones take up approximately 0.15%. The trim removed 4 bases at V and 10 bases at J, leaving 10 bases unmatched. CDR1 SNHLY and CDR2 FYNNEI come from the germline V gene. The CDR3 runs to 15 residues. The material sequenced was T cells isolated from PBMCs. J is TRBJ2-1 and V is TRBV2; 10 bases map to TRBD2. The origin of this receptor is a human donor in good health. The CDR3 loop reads CASSGGLAAIGEQFF. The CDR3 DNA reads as TGTGCCAGCAGTGGAGGACTAGCGGCGATCGGCGAGCAGTTCTTC.